Included here is one TCR beta chain sequence, with context. Assay used: immunoSEQ multiplex PCR; TCRdb lists only in-frame clones, some missing. The table includes 35,000 to 45,000 clones, roughly two thirds detected once. These data originate in a study of cytotoxic CD8 clonotypes in ibrutinib-treated CLL. In germline, CDR1 is GTSNPN, CDR2 SVGIG (reference sequence). The CDR3 contains 12 residues. V was clipped by 2 bases and J by 4 bases, with 9 bases between them. The receptor was derived from a human donor with chronic lymphocytic leukemia. The J gene is TRBJ2-7, the V gene TRBV30; D gene unclear. Here the sequenced sample was PBMCs, taken after 12 months of ibrutinib treatment. The CDR3 loop reads CAWSPRPYEQYF. CDR3 in DNA: TGTGCCTGGAGTCCCCGCCCGTACGAGCAGTACTTC.